This TCR beta chain was identified in a study of glioma-infiltrating T cells after dendritic cell vaccination. In the study overall: Autologous tumor lysate-pulsed dendritic cell vaccination was given between 2003 and 2012. Autologous tumor lysate was loaded overnight onto monocyte-derived dendritic cells grown about 7 days with IL-4 and GM-CSF.

Per the germline V gene, CDR1 is LNHNV and CDR2 is YYDKDF (reference sequence). V gave up 0 bases and J gave up 6 bases; unmatched junction bases: 14. The length of the CDR3 is 19 residues. The PCR used 60 V beta and 13 J beta primers. Clones were read by immunoSEQ multiplex PCR, and TCRdb kept only the in-frame ones, dropping some. The sample contains tens of thousands of clones, around four fifths of which appear only once. Time point of the sample: after dendritic cell vaccination, including at tumor progression/relapse. The chain recombines TRBV15 with TRBJ2-1, with 10 bases aligning to TRBD2. The TCR sequence derives from a human donor with glioblastoma. The sample consisted of blood, taken after dendritic cell vaccination. CDR3 amino acids: CATSRDLLPSGGPGNEQFF. The CDR3 DNA follows: TGTGCCACCAGCAGAGATCTTTTGCCTAGCGGGGGCCCAGGCAATGAGCAGTTCTTC. Full variable domain (remainder filled in from reference TRBV15 and TRBJ2-1): DAMVIQNPRYQVTQFGKPVTLSCSQTLNHNVMYWYQQKSSQAPKLLFHYYDKDFNNEADTPDNFQSRRPNTSFCFLDIRSPGLGDTAMYLCATSRDLLPSGGPGNEQFFGPGTRLTVL.